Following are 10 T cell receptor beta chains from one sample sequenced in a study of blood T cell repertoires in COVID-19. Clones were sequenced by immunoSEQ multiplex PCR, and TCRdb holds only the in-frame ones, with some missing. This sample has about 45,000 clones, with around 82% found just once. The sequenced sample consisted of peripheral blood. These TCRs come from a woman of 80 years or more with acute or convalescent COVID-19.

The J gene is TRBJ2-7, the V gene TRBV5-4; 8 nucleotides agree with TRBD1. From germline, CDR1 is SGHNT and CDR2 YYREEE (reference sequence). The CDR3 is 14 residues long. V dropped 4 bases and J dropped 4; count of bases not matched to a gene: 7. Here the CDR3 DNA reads TGTGCCAGCAGCCCGACAGGGGATGGGTACGAGCAGTACTTC. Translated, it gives CASSPTGDGYEQYF.

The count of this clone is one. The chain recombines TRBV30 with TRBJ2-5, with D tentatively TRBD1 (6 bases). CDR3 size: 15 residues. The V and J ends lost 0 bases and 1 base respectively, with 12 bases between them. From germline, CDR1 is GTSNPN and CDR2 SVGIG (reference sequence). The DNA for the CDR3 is TGTGCCTGGAGTGTACGTCGGACAGTCCAAGAGACCCAGTACTTC. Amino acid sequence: CAWSVRRTVQETQYF.

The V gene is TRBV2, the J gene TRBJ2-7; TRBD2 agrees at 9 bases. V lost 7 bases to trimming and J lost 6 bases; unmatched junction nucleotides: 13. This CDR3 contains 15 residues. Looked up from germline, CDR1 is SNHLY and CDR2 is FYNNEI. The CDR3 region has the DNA TGTGCCAGCACCGAGGGAGGGACTAGCCTGGCCGAGCAGTACTTC. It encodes CASTEGGTSLAEQYF.

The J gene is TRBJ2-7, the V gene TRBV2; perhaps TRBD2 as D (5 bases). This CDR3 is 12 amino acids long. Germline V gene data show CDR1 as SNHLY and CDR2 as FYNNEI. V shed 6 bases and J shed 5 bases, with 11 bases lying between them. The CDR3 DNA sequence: TGTGCCAGCAGCGCCTCGGGAAACGAGCAGTACTTC. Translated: CASSASGNEQYF. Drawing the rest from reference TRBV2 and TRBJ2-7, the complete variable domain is EPEVTQTPSHQVTQMGQEVILRCVPISNHLYFYWYRQILGQKVEFLVSFYNNEISEKSEIFDDQFSVERPDGSNFTLKIRSTKLEDSAMYFCASSASGNEQYFGPGTRLTVT.

The CDR3 DNA is TGTGCCAGCAGAAGGCCAACAGGGGTGGGGGGTGAGCAGTTCTTC. Its translation: CASRRPTGVGGEQFF. The genes are TRBV6-5 and TRBJ2-1, with D tentatively TRBD1 (7 bases). This CDR3 spans 15 amino acids. Germline V gives CDR1 MNHEY, CDR2 SVGAGI. Trimming shortened V by 6 bases and J by 9 bases, and 21 bases separated the two germline ends.

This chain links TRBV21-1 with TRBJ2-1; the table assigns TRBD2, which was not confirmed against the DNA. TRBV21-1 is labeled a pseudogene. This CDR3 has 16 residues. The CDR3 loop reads CASSRTGTSGSREQFF. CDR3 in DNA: TGTGCCAGCAGCAGAACCGGGACTAGCGGGAGTCGTGAGCAGTTCTTC.

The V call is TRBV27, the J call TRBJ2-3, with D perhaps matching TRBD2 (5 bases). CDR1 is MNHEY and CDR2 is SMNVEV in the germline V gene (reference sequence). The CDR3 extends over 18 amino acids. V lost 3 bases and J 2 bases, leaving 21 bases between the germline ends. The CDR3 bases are TGTGCCAGCAGTTTCTCGTTGGTTATCAGCGGTGTCACAGATACGCAGTATTTT. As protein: CASSFSLVISGVTDTQYF.

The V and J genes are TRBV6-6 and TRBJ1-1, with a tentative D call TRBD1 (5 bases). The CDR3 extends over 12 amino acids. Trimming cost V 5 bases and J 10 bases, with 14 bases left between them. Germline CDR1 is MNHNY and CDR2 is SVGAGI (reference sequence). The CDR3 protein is CASSPNRSGAFF. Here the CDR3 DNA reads TGTGCCAGCAGTCCCAACAGGTCAGGAGCTTTCTTT.

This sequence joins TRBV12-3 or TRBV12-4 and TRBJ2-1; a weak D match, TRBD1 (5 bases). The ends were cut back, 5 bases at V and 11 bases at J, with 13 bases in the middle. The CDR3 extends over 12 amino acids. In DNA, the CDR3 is TGTGCCAGCAGTCCCTTAAGGACACAGCAGTTCTTC. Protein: CASSPLRTQQFF.

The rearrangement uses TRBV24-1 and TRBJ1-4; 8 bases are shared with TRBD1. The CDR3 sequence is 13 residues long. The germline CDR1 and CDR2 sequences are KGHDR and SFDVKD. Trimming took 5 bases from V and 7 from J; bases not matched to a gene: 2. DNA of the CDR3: TGTGCCACCAGTGGGGACAGGCGTGAAAAACTGTTTTTT. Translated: CATSGDRREKLFF.